This TCR beta chain was retrieved from a study of shared clonotypes between healthy human individuals. In regard to this clone: Its specificity is unknown.

Study-wide points: Donor scarcity curtailed the genetic and exposure-history diversity represented herein.

Replicate PCRs were loaded with around 0.3 ug DNA from unsorted PBMC, about 30,000 T cell genomes. Sequencing used immunoSEQ multiplex PCR; TCRdb keeps in-frame clones, though not all of them. Here the sample spans about half a million clones, more than 75% being singletons. Germline loops: CDR1 MNHNY, CDR2 SVGAGI (reference sequence). Trimming shortened V by 2 bases and J by 2 bases, and 13 bases separated the two germline ends. The CDR3 contains 16 residues. This TCR was sampled from a woman aged 35 to 49 in good health. Some clones in this sample may be carry-over from other donors' samples. The chain is built from TRBV6-6 and TRBJ1-5; D might be TRBD1 (6 bases). Sequenced input: PBMCs. The CDR3 loop is CASSYARGSGNQPQHF. The CDR3 nucleotides are TGTGCCAGCAGTTACGCCAGGGGAAGCGGCAATCAGCCCCAGCATTTT.